This TCR beta chain originates from a study of blood T cell repertoires in COVID-19 (dated by TCRdb to the early 2020s). Broadly, across the study: Samples covering the acute and convalescent phases of COVID-19 were provided by collaborators in the United States, Italy and Spain. Where HLA class I and class II types were available, the types were taken from metadata supplied by the sample provider, not from assay-based typing. Subjects who had been exposed to COVID-19, were actively infected with it, or had recovered from it provided the deeply sampled blood TCRbeta repertoires that made up the dataset. Samples were obtained from the ongoing ImmuneRACE study (first 160 participants) and from some 1,300 subjects provided by 6 global collaborators. A de-identified subject ID, COVID-19 status, age in years and sex were almost always included in the sample metadata. The material from the prospective study consisted of cDNA or gDNA derived from T cells, B-cell-depleted T cells, or PBMCs. The repertoires were released in a freely available public database meant as a resource for research on the immune response to SARS-CoV-2. Beyond this particular receptor, the publication reports: The quantity of clinical and demographic metadata differed by source and by participant and was supplied without curation.

This clone has a single count. Its antigen has not been determined. The input lacks base qualities; no much larger clone sits a single base away. TCRbeta CDR3 regions were amplified from genomic DNA using the immunoSEQ Assay, a bias-controlled multiplex PCR. The paper's processing steps were these. The number of nucleated cells in each sample was estimated from the amplification of reference gene primers within the assay. To quantify the absolute abundance of each unique TCRbeta CDR3 rearrangement, sequence reads were collapsed and filtered. For each sample, productive Simpson clonality was calculated as the square root of Simpson's diversity index across productive rearrangements. TCRdb mirrors the immuneACCESS table, restricted to in-frame sequences. Some clones are absent from its copies; in checked studies, under half trace to an unresolved V gene, and the reason for the others is unknown. The DNA was the basis for D and trimming; V, J and clone size are from that table. This sample gives a few hundred thousand clones in total; roughly 80% of them show up just once. Clones ranked in the top ten supply more than 4% of the sample.

Enrolling through a virtual design, the prospective study's participants ranged in age from roughly 18 to 90 years and lived across approximately 25 United States geographic areas. In the prospective study, cohorts were assigned on the basis of participant-reported clinical history obtained from a screening survey and a study questionnaire. A participant counted as exposed if, within 2 weeks of entering the study, that participant had been in contact with someone who had a PCR-confirmed or clinician-diagnosed COVID-19 case. In the prospective study, mobile phlebotomists collected whole blood, serum and a nasopharyngeal or oropharyngeal swab from each participant. Additional blood draws and questionnaires over an approximately two-month period could optionally be provided by prospective study participants. Blood samples from the prospective study were shipped frozen or at room temperature prior to DNA extraction.

At the junction V is shortened by 1 base and J by 9 bases, with 19 bases in between. According to the germline V gene (reference sequence), CDR1 reads MNHEY and CDR2 reads SMNVEV. The CDR3 measures 16 amino acids from cysteine to phenylalanine. Of the read, only the CDR3 DNA is kept; its 48 bases are in frame from base 1. The clonotype was recovered from a man aged 40-55 years who had been exposed to COVID-19. The chain employs TRBV27 and TRBJ2-1; TRBD1 is perhaps the D gene, given 5 matching bases. The source material was PBMCs or T cells enriched from blood (not recorded which). Here the CDR3 is given as CASSLLSRSGSGEQFF. The nucleotide sequence reads TGTGCCAGCAGTTTATTATCGAGATCAGGGTCAGGTGAGCAGTTCTTC.